The subject of this entry is one T cell receptor beta chain. The entry originates in a study of blood T cell repertoires in COVID-19. Study-level background: Donors in the United States, Italy and Spain gave samples during acute or convalescent COVID-19. In each case, the material was cDNA or gDNA derived from T cells, B-cell-depleted T cells, or PBMCs.

CDR3 size: 13 residues. The germline gives CDR1 SGHVS, CDR2 FNYEAQ. V was trimmed by 4 bases and J by 5 bases, leaving 10 bases between them. In the study's own analysis: How many nucleated cells were present was estimated from reference gene primer amplification. Assay: immunoSEQ multiplex PCR; the TCRdb copy retains only in-frame clones and omits some. For V, J and clone size, that table is used; D and trimming come from the DNA. The sample lists 120,000 or so clones, less than 90% occurring once. The specimen sequenced was peripheral blood. The receptor comes from a man aged 80 or over with active or convalescent COVID-19. The J gene is TRBJ2-3, the V gene TRBV7-6; no clear D. The chain's CDR3 is CASSSPGVDTQYF. Written as DNA, the CDR3 is TGTGCCAGCAGCTCACCGGGTGTAGATACGCAGTATTTT. The full variable domain, in which reference TRBV7-6 and TRBJ2-3 provide the parts outside the CDR3, is GAGVSQSPRYKVTKRGQDVALRCDPISGHVSLYWYRQALGQGPEFLTYFNYEAQQDKSGLPNDRFSAERPEGSISTLTIQRTEQRDSAMYRCASSSPGVDTQYFGPGTRLTVL.